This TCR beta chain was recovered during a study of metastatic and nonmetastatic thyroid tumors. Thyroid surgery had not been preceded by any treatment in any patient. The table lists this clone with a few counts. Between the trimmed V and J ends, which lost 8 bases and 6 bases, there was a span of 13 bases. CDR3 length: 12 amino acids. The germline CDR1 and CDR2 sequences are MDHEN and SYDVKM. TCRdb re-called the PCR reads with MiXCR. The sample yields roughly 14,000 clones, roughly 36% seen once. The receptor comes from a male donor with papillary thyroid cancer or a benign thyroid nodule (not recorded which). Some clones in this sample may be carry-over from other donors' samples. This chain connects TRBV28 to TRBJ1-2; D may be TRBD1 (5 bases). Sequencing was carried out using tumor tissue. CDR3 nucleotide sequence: TGTGCCAGCGAAGGGGTCGCGAATGGCTACACCTTC. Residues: CASEGVANGYTF.